This T cell receptor (beta chain) was recovered during a study of shared clonotypes between healthy human individuals. The CDR3 runs to 13 residues. Germline-derived CDR1 and CDR2 are MGHDK and SYGVNS. The V and J ends lost 8 bases and 15 bases respectively, with 23 bases between them. Only in-frame clones appear in the TCRdb table, and some are missing; sequencing was by immunoSEQ multiplex PCR. The profile covers about 2.1 million clones, with about 92% appearing a single time and 1.7% taken by the ten largest. As defined, naive CD8 cells were CD45RO-negative and positively selected for CCR7, with terminally differentiated effector memory CD45RA+ cells excluded.

The sequence came from a young man in good health. Some clones in this sample may be carry-over from other donors' samples. The source material was naive CD8+ T cells from PBMCs. The chain has TRBV25-1 and TRBJ2-1; D is possibly TRBD1 or TRBD2 (5 bases each). The CDR3 coding sequence is TGTGCCAGCGGACGAGGGGCGAAACCAGATGTGTTCTTC. As protein: CASGRGAKPDVFF.